The 27 T cell receptor beta chains reported below all come from one sample, sequenced in a study of blood T cell repertoires in COVID-19. The repertoire was sequenced with immunoSEQ multiplex PCR; TCRdb's copy has only in-frame clones and lacks some. Of some 120,000 clones in the sample, roughly 72% were seen once. The specimen sequenced was peripheral blood. These receptors were obtained from an elderly man with COVID-19, enrolled during active disease.

The V gene is TRBV5-1, the J gene TRBJ2-3, with TRBD1 matching over 7 bases. The CDR3 runs 14 residues. The V gene's germline CDR1 is SGHRS and CDR2 YFSETQ. J gave up 4 bases and V 4 bases, and 6 bases lay outside the gene matches. Here the CDR3 reads CASSPQGFADTQYF. CDR3 DNA: TGCGCCAGCAGCCCACAGGGGTTCGCAGATACGCAGTATTTT.

The CDR3 sequence: CASTWGVVRETQYF. The CDR3 bases are TGTGCCAGCACCTGGGGGGTTGTTCGGGAGACCCAGTACTTC. The gene calls are TRBV7-8 and TRBJ2-5; tentatively, D is TRBD2 (6 bases). This CDR3 spans 14 amino acids. The V and J ends lost 7 bases and 5 bases respectively, with 17 bases between them. From germline, CDR1 is SGHVS and CDR2 FQNEAQ.

The rearrangement uses TRBV29-1 and TRBJ2-5; tentatively, D is TRBD1 (5 bases). The CDR3 extends over 13 amino acids. V lost 8 bases, J lost 4 bases, and 17 bases lay in between. Germline lookup yields CDR1 SQVTM and CDR2 ANQGSEA. The CDR3 loop reads CSIRHGAGETQYF. CDR3 nucleotides: TGCAGCATTCGTCATGGGGCAGGAGAGACCCAGTACTTC. The full variable domain, rest sourced from reference TRBV29-1 and TRBJ2-5, is SAVISQKPSRDICQRGTSLTIQCQVDSQVTMMFWYRQQPGQSLTLIATANQGSEATYESGFVIDKFPISRPNLTFSTLTVSNMSPEDSSIYLCSIRHGAGETQYFGPGTRLLVL.

The chain carries TRBV5-4 and TRBJ2-1; TRBD1 matches at 8 bases. The V segment lost 2 bases and the J segment 10 bases; nucleotides outside the gene matches: 5. Germline values: CDR1 SGHNT, CDR2 YYREEE (reference sequence). The CDR3 sequence is 13 residues long. The CDR3 is CASSLQGVGEQFF. CDR3 DNA sequence: TGTGCCAGCAGCTTACAGGGGGTGGGCGAGCAGTTCTTC. Full variable domain (outside the CDR3, taken from reference TRBV5-4 and TRBJ2-1): ETGVTQSPTHLIKTRGQQVTLRCSSQSGHNTVSWYQQALGQGPQFIFQYYREEENGRGNFPPRFSGLQFPNYSSELNVNALELDDSALYLCASSLQGVGEQFFGPGTRLTVL.

J is TRBJ1-1 and V is TRBV18; perhaps TRBD1 as D (5 bases). The germline V and J ends were trimmed by 5 bases and 4 bases, with 17 bases remaining between them. The germline gives CDR1 KGHSH, CDR2 LQKENI. The CDR3 length is 15 residues. The CDR3 reads CASSIRSGYGTEAFF. In nucleotides, the CDR3 is TGTGCCAGCTCAATAAGGTCAGGGTACGGCACTGAAGCTTTCTTT.

There are a few counts of this clone. This chain joins TRBV5-4 and TRBJ1-1; 8 bases are shared with TRBD1. V was clipped by 0 bases and J by 11 bases; unmatched bases: 6. The CDR3 extends over 13 amino acids. Germline CDR1 is SGHNT and CDR2 is YYREEE (reference sequence). The CDR3 region is CASSLGQGKKAFF. The CDR3 nucleotides are TGTGCCAGCAGCTTGGGACAGGGGAAGAAGGCTTTCTTT.

This sequence joins TRBV3-1 (or the pseudogene TRBV3-2) and TRBJ1-6, with a tentative D call TRBD1 (5 bases). The CDR3 extends over 17 amino acids. Trimming removed 1 base from V and 1 base from J, with 11 bases in between. Germline V CDR1 and CDR2: LGHDT, YNNKEL (reference sequence). This CDR3 is CASSQGGGGSYNSPLHF. For the CDR3, the DNA is TGTGCCAGCAGCCAAGGTGGGGGAGGGTCCTATAATTCACCCCTCCACTTT.

The rearrangement links TRBV30 to TRBJ1-3; TRBD1 matches 8 bases. This CDR3 is built from 15 residues. V lost 5 bases to trimming and J lost 0 bases; unmatched junction nucleotides: 6. The germline gives CDR1 GTSNPN, CDR2 SVGIG (reference sequence). CDR3 DNA sequence: TGTGCCTGGGGCCGGGACAGGAGCTCTGGAAACACCATATATTTT. Translated: CAWGRDRSSGNTIYF. Drawing the rest from reference TRBV30 and TRBJ1-3, the complete variable domain is SQTIHQWPATLVQPVGSPLSLECTVEGTSNPNLYWYRQAAGRGLQLLFYSVGIGQISSEVPQNLSASRPQDRQFILSSKKLLLSDSGFYLCAWGRDRSSGNTIYFGEGSWLTVV.

This clone was seen a single time. The gene calls are TRBV5-1 and TRBJ2-7; 10 bases fit TRBD2. V dropped 2 bases and J dropped 4; count of bases not matched to a gene: 9. In germline, CDR1 is SGHRS, CDR2 YFSETQ. The CDR3 consists of 16 residues. For the CDR3, the DNA is TGCGCCAGCAGCTTTTCCCCTAGCGGGAGTTTGTACGAGCAGTACTTC. Its protein is CASSFSPSGSLYEQYF.

V gene TRBV4-2 combines with J gene TRBJ2-7; 9 bases are shared with TRBD2. The CDR3 contains 16 residues. Germline assignment: CDR1 LGHNA and CDR2 YNFKEQ. With 1 base clipped from V and 2 bases from J, the junction kept 6 bases outside the gene matches. CDR3 protein: CASSQGLAVSTYEQYF. The CDR3 DNA reads as TGTGCCAGCAGCCAAGGACTAGCGGTTTCTACCTACGAGCAGTACTTC.

The rearrangement joins TRBV6-5 to TRBJ2-1, with a tentative D call TRBD1 (5 bases). The germline V gene has CDR1 MNHEY and CDR2 SVGAGI. Trimming cost V 1 base and J 5 bases, with 9 bases left between them. CDR3 length: 14 residues. CDR3 coding DNA: TGTGCCAGCAGTTACTGGCAGGGTAACAATGAGCAGTTCTTC. The encoded protein is CASSYWQGNNEQFF.

The chain combines TRBV7-2 with TRBJ2-2; TRBD2 aligns across 11 bases. Trimming at V came to 5 bases and at J to 5 bases, leaving 4 bases not matched to a gene. Germline V gives CDR1 SGHTA, CDR2 FQGNSA. The CDR3 spans 15 residues. This CDR3 is CASSPGTSGTGELFF. CDR3 DNA sequence: TGTGCCAGCAGCCCTGGGACTAGCGGTACCGGGGAGCTGTTTTTT. The whole variable domain, filled in from reference TRBV7-2 and TRBJ2-2, reads GAGVSQSPSNKVTEKGKDVELRCDPISGHTALYWYRQSLGQGLEFLIYFQGNSAPDKSGLPSDRFSAERTGGSVSTLTIQRTQQEDSAVYLCASSPGTSGTGELFFGEGSRLTVL.

In this sample, this clone turned up a few times. The rearrangement links TRBV12-3 or TRBV12-4 to TRBJ1-1, with D hard to call. V was shortened by 7 bases and J by 2 bases, with 8 bases between the two germline ends. The CDR3 sequence is 12 residues long. Here the CDR3 DNA reads TGTGCCAGCACGATACAAAACACTGAAGCTTTCTTT. Translated, it gives CASTIQNTEAFF.

The chain recombines TRBV14 with TRBJ2-1, with 10 bases matching TRBD2. Germline values: CDR1 SGHDN, CDR2 FVKESK. Trimming took 3 bases from V and 9 from J; bases not matched to a gene: 8. The CDR3 has 15 residues. DNA for the CDR3: TGTGCCAGCAGCCACCCGGGACTAGCGATCACTGAGCAGTTCTTC. It encodes CASSHPGLAITEQFF.

The V and J genes are TRBV6-5 and TRBJ2-5; 10 bases align to TRBD2. Germline values: CDR1 MNHEY, CDR2 SVGAGI. The length of the CDR3 is 15 residues. The J segment lost 1 base and the V segment lost 7 bases, leaving 6 bases of the junction unmatched. CDR3 protein: CASTRTSGVQETQYF. The CDR3 nucleotides read TGTGCCAGCACCCGCACTAGCGGGGTCCAAGAGACCCAGTACTTC.

CDR3 nucleotides: TGTGCCAGCAGCCTGGGGCCGGGACAGAGCTACGAGCAGTACTTC. Translated, it gives CASSLGPGQSYEQYF. The chain is built from TRBV5-6 and TRBJ2-7; the match to TRBD1 covers 7 bases. This CDR3 has 15 amino acids. V lost 4 bases to trimming and J lost 3 bases; unmatched junction nucleotides: 10. Germline loops: CDR1 SGHDT, CDR2 YYEEEE. Full variable domain (rest looked up from reference TRBV5-6 and TRBJ2-7): DAGVTQSPTHLIKTRGQQVTLRCSPKSGHDTVSWYQQALGQGPQFIFQYYEEEERQRGNFPDRFSGHQFPNYSSELNVNALLLGDSALYLCASSLGPGQSYEQYFGPGTRLTVT.

The chain has TRBV28 and TRBJ2-3, with D unclear. Per germline, CDR1 MDHEN and CDR2 SYDVKM. CDR3 size: 14 residues. V was cut by 2 bases and J by 0 bases, with 6 bases left in between. The CDR3 bases are TGTGCCAGCAGTTTAGTAGATAGCACAGATACGCAGTATTTT. Translating gives CASSLVDSTDTQYF. Filled out from reference TRBV28 and TRBJ2-3, the complete variable domain reads DVKVTQSSRYLVKRTGEKVFLECVQDMDHENMFWYRQDPGLGLRLIYFSYDVKMKEKGDIPEGYSVSREKKERFSLILESASTNQTSMYLCASSLVDSTDTQYFGPGTRLTVL.

The V and J genes are TRBV5-1 and TRBJ2-5; 8 bases fit TRBD2. The J segment lost 1 base and the V segment lost 0 bases, leaving 2 bases of the junction unmatched. The CDR3 covers 15 residues. Germline CDR1 SGHRS, CDR2 YFSETQ. The CDR3 nucleotides are TGCGCCAGCAGCTTGGCTAGCGGGTTCCAAGAGACCCAGTACTTC. Translated, it gives CASSLASGFQETQYF.

This chain's CDR3 is CASSSRWGGFTDTQYF. For the CDR3, the DNA is TGTGCCAGCAGCTCTAGGTGGGGAGGATTCACAGATACGCAGTATTTT. The chain has TRBV11-2 and TRBJ2-3, with D possibly being TRBD2 (6 bases). The CDR3 is 16 residues long. V lost 4 bases, J lost 2 bases, and 16 bases lay in between. The V gene's germline CDR1 is SGHAT and CDR2 FQNNGV.

This rearrangement joins TRBV19 to TRBJ1-6, with D hard to call. The germline V and J ends were trimmed by 1 base and 7 bases, with 8 bases remaining between them. CDR3 length: 14 residues. From germline, CDR1 is LNHDA and CDR2 SQIVND (reference sequence). In DNA, the CDR3 is TGTGCCAGTAGTATAGGGCGGTTAAATTCACCCCTCCACTTT. Translated: CASSIGRLNSPLHF.

This clone was seen repeatedly, ten times or more. The CDR3 nucleotides are TGTGCCAGCAGCCCCCGAGCGGGAGGGCCGGGGGAGACCCAGTACTTC. Translated, it gives CASSPRAGGPGETQYF. The J gene is TRBJ2-5, the V gene TRBV7-2; 10 nucleotides line up with TRBD2. Germline V gives CDR1 SGHTA, CDR2 FQGNSA. The CDR3 sequence is 16 residues long. J gave up 5 bases and V 5 bases, and 11 bases lay outside the gene matches. The entire variable domain, with the rest obtained from reference TRBV7-2 and TRBJ2-5, is as follows: GAGVSQSPSNKVTEKGKDVELRCDPISGHTALYWYRQSLGQGLEFLIYFQGNSAPDKSGLPSDRFSAERTGGSVSTLTIQRTQQEDSAVYLCASSPRAGGPGETQYFGPGTRLLVL.

V gene TRBV6-5 combines with J gene TRBJ2-7; 9 nucleotides align to TRBD2. Trimming cost V 0 bases and J 3 bases; bases outside gene matches: 0. In germline, CDR1 is MNHEY, CDR2 SVGAGI. CDR3 length: 14 amino acids. The CDR3 spells CASSYSSGSYEQYF. In DNA, the CDR3 is TGTGCCAGCAGTTACTCTAGCGGGAGCTACGAGCAGTACTTC.

The V call is TRBV4-1, the J call TRBJ2-7; possibly TRBD2 for D (5 bases). V dropped 0 bases and J dropped 2 bases, with 11 bases sitting between them. CDR3 size: 15 residues. The germline CDR1 and CDR2 sequences are MGHRA and YSYEKL. The CDR3 DNA reads TGCGCCAGCAGCCAAGAGGCGGAGGTTCCCTACGAGCAGTACTTC. It is translated as CASSQEAEVPYEQYF.

The chain couples TRBV10-3 to TRBJ1-5; 7 bases map to TRBD1. Germline V CDR1 and CDR2: ENHRY, SYGVKD. Trimming took 7 bases from V and 4 from J; bases not matched to a gene: 4. There are 13 residues in the CDR3. The CDR3 region has the DNA TGTGCCATCAACGACAGGGAAAATCAGCCCCAGCATTTT. This sequence encodes CAINDRENQPQHF.

This clone was recorded a few times. V and J are TRBV15 and TRBJ1-2; D gene ambiguous. The CDR3 contains 14 residues. The germline gives CDR1 LNHNV, CDR2 YYDKDF (reference sequence). Trimming took off 1 base at V and 5 bases at J, with 11 bases between the two ends. In DNA, the CDR3 is TGTGCCACCAGCAGAGCAACAGATGGGTATGGCTACACCTTC. It translates to CATSRATDGYGYTF.

The chain joins TRBV7-9 to TRBJ1-4, with TRBD1 matching over 7 bases. This CDR3 spans 17 amino acids. The V gene's germline CDR1 is SEHNR and CDR2 FQNEAQ (reference sequence). V lost 1 base to trimming and J lost 0 bases; unmatched junction nucleotides: 5. The CDR3 bases are TGTGCCAGCAGCTTAGGGCAGGGGGGTGCAACTAATGAAAAACTGTTTTTT. This gives the protein CASSLGQGGATNEKLFF.

The chain has TRBV18 and TRBJ2-5; tentatively, D is TRBD1 (7 bases). The CDR3 is 17 amino acids. Germline CDR1 KGHSH, CDR2 LQKENI. V was clipped by 3 bases and J by 5 bases, with 22 bases between them. DNA for the CDR3: TGTGCCAGCTCACCCCCGGACAGGCGGGGAACGGAGGAGACCCAGTACTTC. Protein product: CASSPPDRRGTEETQYF.